The rows below give T cell receptor beta chains drawn from one sample of a study of T cells in narcolepsy. Sequencing used immunoSEQ multiplex PCR; TCRdb keeps in-frame clones, though not all of them. There are tens of thousands of clones in the sample; over 70% occur only once, and 4.2% lies in the top ten. Sequenced material: memory (CD45RA-) CD4+ T cells from blood. These receptors were taken from a human donor in good health. The CDR3 runs from the conserved cysteine through the conserved F or W. The order of the fields is J gene, D gene, V gene, clone size, CDR3 DNA, CDR3 protein. A D gene is named only where the DNA matches it firmly. Size values are once, few and many counts, or a class for expanded clones, and some rows have none.

J gene: TRBJ2-1; D gene: TRBD1; V gene: TRBV4-1; clone size: once; CDR3 DNA: TGCGCCAGCAGCCAAGAAGTGGGACAGGCTTACAATGAGCAGTTCTTC; CDR3 protein: CASSQEVGQAYNEQFF
J gene: TRBJ2-3; D gene: NA; V gene: TRBV2; clone size: NA; CDR3 DNA: TGTGCCAGCAGCGATACAGGGATCGCGGCAGATACGCAGTATTTT; CDR3 protein: CASSDTGIAADTQYF
J gene: TRBJ2-3; D gene: NA; V gene: TRBV6-6; clone size: NA; CDR3 DNA: TGTGCCAGCAGTTTAGGAACAGCGGGAGATACGCAGTATTTT; CDR3 protein: CASSLGTAGDTQYF
J gene: TRBJ2-3; D gene: NA; V gene: TRBV7-6; clone size: NA; CDR3 DNA: TGTGCCAGCAGCCCCCATATGTCAGATACGCAGTATTTT; CDR3 protein: CASSPHMSDTQYF
J gene: TRBJ1-1; D gene: NA; V gene: TRBV6-5; clone size: NA; CDR3 DNA: TGTGCCAGCAGTCAAGACGGATGGAACACTGAAGCTTTCTTT; CDR3 protein: CASSQDGWNTEAFF
J gene: TRBJ2-2; D gene: TRBD1; V gene: TRBV7-6; clone size: NA; CDR3 DNA: TGTGCCAGCAGCTTAGAGGGGACAGGGGGAACCGGGGAGCTGTTTTTT; CDR3 protein: CASSLEGTGGTGELFF
J gene: TRBJ1-5; D gene: NA; V gene: TRBV21-1; clone size: NA; CDR3 DNA: TGTGCCAGCAGGTGGACGGATAATAGCAATCAGCCCCAGCATTTT; CDR3 protein: CASRWTDNSNQPQHF
J gene: TRBJ1-1; D gene: NA; V gene: TRBV19; clone size: NA; CDR3 DNA: TGTGCCAGTTCGGTTGCACATCCCGCCGATACTGAAGCTTTCTTT; CDR3 protein: CASSVAHPADTEAFF
J gene: TRBJ1-5; D gene: NA; V gene: TRBV4-3; clone size: NA; CDR3 DNA: TGCGCCAGCAGCCAAACGTTTACGTTGGGAGGCAATCAGCCCCAGCATTTT; CDR3 protein: CASSQTFTLGGNQPQHF
J gene: TRBJ2-6; D gene: NA; V gene: TRBV9; clone size: few; CDR3 DNA: TGTGCCAGCAGCGTAGGGCAGGCTGGGGCCAACGTCCTGACTTTC; CDR3 protein: CASSVGQAGANVLTF
J gene: TRBJ2-3; D gene: TRBD1; V gene: TRBV11-3; clone size: NA; CDR3 DNA: TGTGCCAGCAGCTTGGGACAGAGCACAGATACGCAGTATTTT; CDR3 protein: CASSLGQSTDTQYF
J gene: TRBJ1-4; D gene: NA; V gene: TRBV6-5; clone size: NA; CDR3 DNA: TGTGCCAGCAGTTCCTCTGGGGCTAATGAAAAACTGTTTTTT; CDR3 protein: CASSSSGANEKLFF
J gene: TRBJ1-1; D gene: NA; V gene: TRBV5-4; clone size: NA; CDR3 DNA: TGTGCCAGCAGCCGGGACGGCGGGGGTGAAGCTTTCTTT; CDR3 protein: CASSRDGGGEAFF
J gene: TRBJ2-1; D gene: NA; V gene: TRBV11-2; clone size: NA; CDR3 DNA: TGTGCCAGCAGCTTGGACAATTACAATGAGCAGTTCTTC; CDR3 protein: CASSLDNYNEQFF
J gene: TRBJ2-5; D gene: TRBD2; V gene: TRBV15; clone size: NA; CDR3 DNA: TGTGCCACCAGCAGAGGCCTTCTAGCGGACCAAGAGACCCAGTACTTC; CDR3 protein: CATSRGLLADQETQYF
J gene: TRBJ2-2; D gene: NA; V gene: TRBV18; clone size: NA; CDR3 DNA: TGTGCCAGCTCACCAGCGAACACGGTCACGAACACCGGGGAGCTGTTTTTT; CDR3 protein: CASSPANTVTNTGELFF
J gene: TRBJ2-2; D gene: NA; V gene: TRBV6-1; clone size: NA; CDR3 DNA: TGTGCCAGCAGGGGCAGGGCAAACACCGGGGAGCTGTTTTTT; CDR3 protein: CASRGRANTGELFF
J gene: TRBJ2-7; D gene: TRBD2; V gene: TRBV4-3; clone size: NA; CDR3 DNA: TGCGCCAGCAGCCAAGAGAACGGGGGGGCCTACGAGCAGTACTTC; CDR3 protein: CASSQENGGAYEQYF
J gene: TRBJ1-4; D gene: NA; V gene: TRBV11-2; clone size: once; CDR3 DNA: TGTGCCAGCAGCTTTCTCCCACCCAGAGGTGAAAAACTGTTTTTT; CDR3 protein: CASSFLPPRGEKLFF
J gene: TRBJ2-7; D gene: NA; V gene: TRBV7-2; clone size: NA; CDR3 DNA: TGTGCCAGCAGCTCAAGGGACACGTACGAGCAGTACTTC; CDR3 protein: CASSSRDTYEQYF
J gene: TRBJ1-1; D gene: NA; V gene: TRBV6-1; clone size: once; CDR3 DNA: TGTGCCAGCCACACCTCCGGGGGCACTGAAGCTTTCTTT; CDR3 protein: CASHTSGGTEAFF
J gene: TRBJ1-5; D gene: TRBD1; V gene: TRBV7-9; clone size: NA; CDR3 DNA: TGTGCCAGCAGCTTAACGACAGGGCAGGGCAATCAGCCCCAGCACTTT; CDR3 protein: CASSLTTGQGNQPQHF
J gene: TRBJ2-7; D gene: NA; V gene: TRBV10-2; clone size: NA; CDR3 DNA: TGCGCCAGCAGGGGCCAGGGACTCAACGAGCAGTACTTC; CDR3 protein: CASRGQGLNEQYF
J gene: TRBJ2-7; D gene: NA; V gene: TRBV18; clone size: NA; CDR3 DNA: TGTGCCAGCTCACCACCCGGACAGCACTACGAGCAGTACTTC; CDR3 protein: CASSPPGQHYEQYF
J gene: TRBJ2-3; D gene: TRBD1; V gene: TRBV10-1; clone size: NA; CDR3 DNA: TGCGCCAGCAGTGAATTCGGGACAGGGAAGGATACGCAGTATTTT; CDR3 protein: CASSEFGTGKDTQYF
J gene: TRBJ1-2; D gene: NA; V gene: TRBV6-6; clone size: few; CDR3 DNA: TGTGCCAGCAGCAGGGACGGCTACACCTTC; CDR3 protein: CASSRDGYTF
J gene: TRBJ2-3; D gene: NA; V gene: TRBV6-4; clone size: NA; CDR3 DNA: TGTGCCAGCAGTGACCCGACTCGTCCCAGTTCCCGTCAGGATACGCAGTATTTT; CDR3 protein: CASSDPTRPSSRQDTQYF
J gene: TRBJ1-1; D gene: NA; V gene: TRBV7-2; clone size: NA; CDR3 DNA: TGTGCCAGCAGCCCCCACGGACACATGAACACTGAAGCTTTCTTT; CDR3 protein: CASSPHGHMNTEAFF
J gene: TRBJ1-2; D gene: NA; V gene: TRBV7-2; clone size: NA; CDR3 DNA: TGTGCCAGCAGCTTGCAGGGAAGGGATGGCTACACCTTC; CDR3 protein: CASSLQGRDGYTF
J gene: TRBJ2-5; D gene: TRBD1; V gene: TRBV11-3; clone size: NA; CDR3 DNA: TGTGCCAGCAGCTTACAGGGGGCCCAAGAGACCCAGTACTTC; CDR3 protein: CASSLQGAQETQYF
J gene: TRBJ1-2; D gene: TRBD1; V gene: TRBV11-2; clone size: NA; CDR3 DNA: TGTGCCAGCAGCCCGACAGGGGTTAACTATGGCTACACCTTC; CDR3 protein: CASSPTGVNYGYTF
J gene: TRBJ2-2; D gene: NA; V gene: TRBV11-2; clone size: NA; CDR3 DNA: TGTGCCAGCAGCCCCAAGGGGGTAATTGTGGTATCCGGGGAGCTGTTTTTT; CDR3 protein: CASSPKGVIVVSGELFF
J gene: TRBJ1-1; D gene: NA; V gene: TRBV15; clone size: NA; CDR3 DNA: TGTGCCACCAGCAGAGGTTACGGTGAAGCTTTCTTT; CDR3 protein: CATSRGYGEAFF
J gene: TRBJ2-5; D gene: NA; V gene: TRBV6-5; clone size: NA; CDR3 DNA: TGTGCCAGCAGTTATGGAGAGACCCAGTACTTC; CDR3 protein: CASSYGETQYF
J gene: TRBJ1-3; D gene: TRBD1; V gene: TRBV6-6; clone size: NA; CDR3 DNA: TGTGCCAGCAATTTCGAGGGGGCATCCGGAAACACCATATATTTT; CDR3 protein: CASNFEGASGNTIYF
J gene: TRBJ1-2; D gene: NA; V gene: TRBV6-1; clone size: NA; CDR3 DNA: TGTGCCAGCAGCCTGGGGGGCTACACCTTC; CDR3 protein: CASSLGGYTF
J gene: TRBJ2-3; D gene: NA; V gene: TRBV19; clone size: NA; CDR3 DNA: TGTGCCAGTAGGGGTCCAGATACGCAGTATTTT; CDR3 protein: CASRGPDTQYF
J gene: TRBJ1-5; D gene: NA; V gene: TRBV19; clone size: NA; CDR3 DNA: TGTGCCAGTAGGGAAACGGGGAATAGCAATCAGCCCCAGCATTTT; CDR3 protein: CASRETGNSNQPQHF
J gene: TRBJ1-4; D gene: TRBD1; V gene: TRBV6-1; clone size: NA; CDR3 DNA: TGTGCCAGCAGGTACAGGGGAGTAAATGAAAAACTGTTTTTT; CDR3 protein: CASRYRGVNEKLFF
J gene: TRBJ1-6; D gene: NA; V gene: TRBV5-4; clone size: few; CDR3 DNA: TGTGCCAGCAGCCTGGGCCAGGGCTCCTATAATTCACCCCTCCACTTT; CDR3 protein: CASSLGQGSYNSPLHF
J gene: TRBJ2-1; D gene: TRBD2; V gene: TRBV18; clone size: NA; CDR3 DNA: TGTGCCAGCTCACCCCCGCGGGGGACGACCTACAATGAGCAGTTCTTC; CDR3 protein: CASSPPRGTTYNEQFF
J gene: TRBJ2-2; D gene: NA; V gene: TRBV14; clone size: NA; CDR3 DNA: TGTGCCAGCAGCCATGGGGGGCACACCGGGGAGCTGTTTTTT; CDR3 protein: CASSHGGHTGELFF
J gene: TRBJ2-1; D gene: NA; V gene: TRBV19; clone size: NA; CDR3 DNA: TGTGCCAGTCAGCATAGCGGCGACAGCTCCTACAATGAGCAGTTCTTC; CDR3 protein: CASQHSGDSSYNEQFF
J gene: TRBJ1-1; D gene: NA; V gene: TRBV20-1; clone size: once; CDR3 DNA: TGCAGTCCGGCGCGGGGGACTGAAGCTTTCTTT; CDR3 protein: CSPARGTEAFF
J gene: TRBJ2-5; D gene: TRBD1; V gene: TRBV6-6; clone size: NA; CDR3 DNA: TGTGCCAGCAGCCCGAGGACAGGAAGAGAGACCCAGTACTTC; CDR3 protein: CASSPRTGRETQYF
J gene: TRBJ2-1; D gene: NA; V gene: TRBV6-5; clone size: NA; CDR3 DNA: TGTGCCAGCAGGGACCTCGGCCTCTACAATGAGCAGTTCTTC; CDR3 protein: CASRDLGLYNEQFF
J gene: TRBJ2-6; D gene: NA; V gene: TRBV12-5; clone size: NA; CDR3 DNA: TGTGCTAGTGTCGGCCCTGGGGCCAACGTCCTGACTTTC; CDR3 protein: CASVGPGANVLTF
J gene: TRBJ2-1; D gene: NA; V gene: TRBV14; clone size: NA; CDR3 DNA: TGTGCCAGCAGCTCCAGTGGGGGGGCCCACAATGAGCAGTTCTTC; CDR3 protein: CASSSSGGAHNEQFF
J gene: TRBJ1-4; D gene: NA; V gene: TRBV29-1; clone size: once; CDR3 DNA: TGCAGCGTTGGGGAGAGGGAAAGGGAAAAACTGTTTTTT; CDR3 protein: CSVGEREREKLFF
J gene: TRBJ1-2; D gene: TRBD1; V gene: TRBV5-1; clone size: NA; CDR3 DNA: TGCGCCAGCAGAACGGGGACAGCGGGTAACTATGGCTACACCTTC; CDR3 protein: CASRTGTAGNYGYTF
J gene: TRBJ1-2; D gene: TRBD1; V gene: TRBV12-5; clone size: NA; CDR3 DNA: TGTGCTAGTGGTTCGGGATTCAGGGGGCGATATGGCTACACCTTC; CDR3 protein: CASGSGFRGRYGYTF
J gene: TRBJ2-1; D gene: NA; V gene: TRBV5-5; clone size: NA; CDR3 DNA: TGTGCCAGCAAGGTTGGACAGTCCTACAATGAGCAGTTCTTC; CDR3 protein: CASKVGQSYNEQFF
J gene: TRBJ1-6; D gene: TRBD1; V gene: TRBV6-1; clone size: few; CDR3 DNA: TGTGCCAGCAGTGAACAGACAGGGGGCGCATTATCACCCCTCCACTTT; CDR3 protein: CASSEQTGGALSPLHF
J gene: TRBJ1-1; D gene: NA; V gene: TRBV5-6; clone size: NA; CDR3 DNA: TGTGCCAGCAGCTTGACAGGGCGGAACACTGAAGCTTTCTTT; CDR3 protein: CASSLTGRNTEAFF
J gene: TRBJ2-2; D gene: TRBD1; V gene: TRBV6-5; clone size: NA; CDR3 DNA: TGTGCCAGCAGTTTCGGGACAGGGTGGGGAAGCGGGGAGCTGTTTTTT; CDR3 protein: CASSFGTGWGSGELFF
J gene: TRBJ1-5; D gene: NA; V gene: TRBV4-3; clone size: NA; CDR3 DNA: TGCGCCAGCAGCCAAACCATCTGGGCACAGAATCAGCCCCAGCATTTT; CDR3 protein: CASSQTIWAQNQPQHF
J gene: TRBJ2-3; D gene: NA; V gene: TRBV6-1; clone size: NA; CDR3 DNA: TGTGCCAGCAGTGAGACTAGTGGGGATACGCAGTATTTT; CDR3 protein: CASSETSGDTQYF